This TCR beta chain appears in the sequencing data of a study of cytomegalovirus exposure and HLA in healthy donors. The PCR contained 60 Vbeta and 13 Jbeta primers. Sequenced by immunoSEQ multiplex PCR; TCRdb stores in-frame clones only, minus some. The sample shows about 76,000 clones, more than 80% of them seen only once. The germline V and J ends were trimmed by 5 bases and 0 bases, with 11 bases remaining between them. Germline assignment: CDR1 LNHDA and CDR2 SQIVND (reference sequence). CDR3 length: 15 residues. The V and J genes are TRBV19 and TRBJ2-1; D remains unclear. The origin of this receptor is a woman aged 30 to 39 in good health and CMV-seronegative. Material for sequencing was PBMCs. In nucleotides, the CDR3 is TGTGCCAGTAGTCCAGACTCGAGCTCCTACAATGAGCAGTTCTTC. Its protein is CASSPDSSSYNEQFF.